This T cell receptor beta chain was identified during a study of beta chain features in type 1 diabetes. V lost 2 bases to trimming and J lost 5 bases, with 19 bases between them. Germline values: CDR1 SQVTM, CDR2 ANQGSEA. The CDR3 covers 15 residues. Study outcomes and limitations: In every one of the four CD4+ subsets, TCRB CDR3s were moderately but significantly shorter in Type 1 diabetes patients. Diminished insertions and augmented deletions at VDJ junctions characterized type 1 diabetes patients.

Investigators reverse transcribed all isolated RNA, so they sequenced expressed TCRB transcripts. The method was immunoSEQ multiplex PCR; TCRdb's version includes in-frame clones alone and lacks a portion of them. In the table there are approximately 150,000 clones, roughly 9.1% of which are singletons. This clone was picked up many times. Its antigen is not known. Material: central memory CD4+ T cells from blood. The source of this sequence is a woman younger than 30 in good health. The rearrangement uses TRBV29-1 and TRBJ2-7, with TRBD2 as a possible D gene (6 bases). CDR3 region: CSVEPSTGEANEQYF. For the CDR3, the DNA is TGCAGCGTTGAACCTTCTACGGGGGAGGCGAACGAGCAGTACTTC.